What follows describes a single TCR beta chain. This clonotype came up a few times. No cognate antigen has been identified for it. No much larger clone exists at a distance of one base, and base qualities are not known. The CDR1 and CDR2 encoded by the germline V gene are SGHVS and FQNEAQ. The CDR3 goes from the cysteine to the phenylalanine over 16 residues. The kept DNA is CDR3 alone, 48 bases in frame from the first base. Relative to germline, V is 5 bases shorter and J is 5 bases shorter, with 19 bases between their ends. The library was made by 5' RACE. For sequencing, an Illumina HiSeq 2000 was employed. A universal primer binding site was introduced by template switching, and a unique molecular identifier was present in the final cDNA, enabling accurate counting of TCR cDNA molecules. First-strand cDNA for TCR alpha and beta chains was synthesized from specific primers in the conserved constant-segment region. To control for contamination, every cDNA library was double barcoded, receiving both a SMART-Mk sample barcode and Illumina barcodes. TruSeq adapter sequences and Illumina sample barcodes were added in two successive PCR steps. The TCR alpha and beta cDNA libraries were sequenced on the Illumina HiSeq platform using custom primers. The original pipeline was this. MiGEC processed the raw reads to extract unique molecular identifiers, while MiXCR was used to determine the CDR3 positions. Recombination models were inferred per individual with the repgenHMM and IGoR tools using an EM algorithm. Shared clonotype analysis was performed with the tcR package in R, normalizing sharing by the product of cloneset sizes. To study raw recombination free of thymic and clonal selection effects, out-of-frame nonproductive sequences were analyzed. The raw public data were reprocessed by TCRdb itself: fastp quality trimming at Q25, MiXCR clonotype calling, in-frame beta chains only. Rows are unified per CDR3 protein, each entry keeping the most common DNA and genes. In this record, the V and J calls reflect TCRdb's handling and not the investigators' own analysis. Counted in this sample were fewer than 250,000 distinct CDR3 sequences; 6.5% to 9% of them appeared once. The top ten clonotypes cover around 5.4% of the sample.

The data stem from a study of identical twins (dated by TCRdb to the mid-2010s). About the investigation overall: To test whether fetal clonotypes persist, this study deep-sequenced TCR alpha and beta repertoires from monozygotic twins, from unrelated adults of various ages, and from cord blood. To rule out contamination, the twin experiments were replicated at different times with different library preparation protocols.

All donors were healthy Caucasians. Three pairs of female monozygotic twins, all aged roughly 18 to 30 years, were included in the twin cohort. Positive isolation kits from Invitrogen were used to isolate CD4+ and CD8+ T cell populations. Study-level results and caveats: Conclusions relied on cross-sectional statistical analysis, since the same donors could not be followed over many years. In monozygotic twins, recombination models systematically underestimated out-of-frame TCR alpha sharing, but the models matched the sharing seen between unrelated individuals. Fewer insertions were carried by abundant cord blood beta clonotypes; a weaker similar trend was observed in young adult naive repertoires, while no such trend was observed in memory repertoires. Compared with coincidental sharing between unrelated individuals, out-of-frame TCR alpha sequences shared between twins had an excess of sequences with low generation probability. Invariant T cells such as MAIT and iNKT could partly confound zero-insertion analyses, although diverse VJ usage argued against such confounding for most clonotypes. A weaker excess of twin sharing was found in beta out-of-frame sequences because the signal-to-noise ratio was lowered by fewer shared sequences.

These data also featured in a second study, about yellow fever vaccine responses in identical twins. In that second paper, the authors write: According to the authors, the vaccine-induced T cell response in identical twins seemed to be partly convergent and partly specific to each individual. The study precisely tracked vaccine-responding T cell clones in identical twins.

This chain joins TRBV7-8 to TRBJ1-5; the D segment could be TRBD1, given 5 matching bases. The sequenced sample was CD8+ T cells sorted from blood. This sequence originates from a woman aged 18-29 years in good health. The DNA sequence follows: TGTGCCAGCAGCCCAAGTAGGGGCCTCCAGGATCAGCCCCAGCATTTT. It encodes CASSPSRGLQDQPQHF.